The T cell receptor (beta chain) described here comes from a study of beta chain features in type 1 diabetes. General study points: PCR might favor shorter templates, but any such skew would affect patients and controls equally.

The entirety of the isolated RNA underwent reverse transcription, so expressed TCRB transcripts were sequenced. TCRdb's copy holds only in-frame clones and misses some; the assay was immunoSEQ multiplex PCR. The data contain nearly 250,000 clones, roughly two thirds of them seen just once; the ten biggest clones take up 0.053%. About this clone itself: The antigen is undetermined.

Trimming shortened V by 1 base and J by 6 bases, and 9 bases separated the two germline ends. Germline-derived CDR1 and CDR2 are SNHLY and FYNNEI. CDR3 length: 13 amino acids. Sequenced: naive CD4+ T cells from blood. The V call is TRBV2, the J call TRBJ1-1; perhaps TRBD1 as D (5 bases). The source is a man aged 30 to 39 in good health. The CDR3, as DNA: TGTGCCAGCAGTGAAGGTGACAGCTCTGAAGCTTTCTTT. Protein: CASSEGDSSEAFF.